The clone carrying this T cell receptor (beta chain) was seen many times. Through a sample-barcoded 5' primer and a J-beta primer mix, a second PCR was run for roughly 6 to 12 cycles. A single record per CDR3 protein comes from TCRdb applying MiXCR to the 5' RACE reads. There are 650,000 to 1,000,000 distinct CDR3 sequences in the sample; roughly 35% occur only once, and approximately 12% lies in the top ten. The data were obtained in a study of blood T cells in healthy people across ages. Germline trimming cut 6 bases from V and 8 bases from J; bases unmatched to any gene: 11. This CDR3 comprises 15 residues.

The clonotype was recovered from a man younger than 35 in good health. This rearrangement joins TRBV12-3 or TRBV12-4 to TRBJ2-1, with TRBD2 matching over 9 bases. Sequenced: blood. The CDR3: CASSPGVAGADEQFF. The CDR3 bases are TGTGCCAGCAGCCCGGGGGTAGCGGGGGCGGATGAGCAGTTCTTC.